Shown below are 15 T cell receptor beta chains from a single sample sequenced in a study of CD8 T cells in ankylosing spondylitis. One entry per CDR3 protein results from TCRdb running MiXCR on the 5' RACE reads. The table records 470,000 or so distinct CDR3 sequences, roughly a quarter of them present only once. Study-level findings and limits: A motif of fewer than ten highly homologous TCR beta variants was seen as apparently characteristic of ankylosing spondylitis blood.

No antigens are known for them. The material sequenced was blood, either unsorted or a sorted T cell fraction (not recorded which). Receptors originate from a male donor with ankylosing spondylitis.

The V and J genes are TRBV5-1 and TRBJ1-4; no definite D call. This CDR3 is 12 amino acids long. V gave up 5 bases and J gave up 5 bases, with 7 bases separating them. Germline-derived CDR1 and CDR2 are SGHRS and YFSETQ. Here the CDR3 DNA reads TGCGCCAGCAGAGAATCCAATGAAAAACTGTTTTTT. Translated: CASRESNEKLFF.

The chain has TRBV20-1 and TRBJ2-1; D not certain. Per germline, CDR1 DFQATT and CDR2 SNEGSKA (reference sequence). This CDR3 is built from 11 residues. V shed 4 bases and J shed 7 bases, with 8 bases lying between them. The CDR3 region has the DNA TGCAGTGCTACTCCGATGAATGAGCAGTTCTTC. It translates to CSATPMNEQFF.

The CDR3 DNA reads as TGTGCCACCAGTGATTCACAGGCGGGTGGTTCACCCCTCCACTTT. Its protein is CATSDSQAGGSPLHF. The chain combines TRBV24-1 with TRBJ1-6; TRBD1 might be the D (5 bases). The CDR3 is 15 residues long. Germline loops: CDR1 KGHDR, CDR2 SFDVKD. Trimming removed 2 bases at V and 9 bases at J, with 13 bases between.

The V gene is TRBV12-3 or TRBV12-4, the J gene TRBJ1-5, with TRBD1 identical over 8 bases. With 6 bases clipped from V and 3 bases from J, the junction kept 4 bases outside the gene matches. This CDR3 has 14 amino acids. CDR3 DNA: TGTGCCAGCAGCCGGACAGGGCCCAATCAGCCCCAGCATTTT. It specifies CASSRTGPNQPQHF.

This clonotype was observed a handful of times. The rearrangement joins TRBV3-1 to TRBJ1-3; D unresolved. Trimming cost V 5 bases and J 0 bases, with 17 bases left between them. The germline V gene has CDR1 LGHDT and CDR2 YNNKEL (reference sequence). The CDR3 has 17 amino acids. CDR3 protein: CASSAPLRHLSGNTIYF. In DNA, the CDR3 is TGTGCCAGCAGCGCGCCCCTAAGACACCTCTCTGGAAACACCATATATTTT.

This chain joins TRBV29-1 and TRBJ1-5; the D is unclear. Germline V CDR1 and CDR2: SQVTM, ANQGSEA. V was trimmed by 4 bases and J by 0 bases, leaving 4 bases between them. CDR3 length: 12 residues. The CDR3 here is CSVGDSNQPQHF. Here the CDR3 DNA reads TGCAGCGTTGGGGATAGCAATCAGCCCCAGCATTTT. Full variable domain (outside the CDR3, taken from reference TRBV29-1 and TRBJ1-5): SAVISQKPSRDICQRGTSLTIQCQVDSQVTMMFWYRQQPGQSLTLIATANQGSEATYESGFVIDKFPISRPNLTFSTLTVSNMSPEDSSIYLCSVGDSNQPQHFGDGTRLSIL.

This clonotype has only a few counts. The rearrangement joins TRBV5-1 to TRBJ2-5; D is unresolved. The V end was cut by 1 base, the J end by 2 bases, with 9 bases between. Germline-derived CDR1 and CDR2 are SGHRS and YFSETQ. This CDR3 region has 14 residues. The CDR3 region is CASSLNTAQETQYF. The DNA of the CDR3 is TGCGCCAGCAGCTTGAACACAGCTCAAGAGACCCAGTACTTC. The full variable domain, rest sourced from reference TRBV5-1 and TRBJ2-5, is KAGVTQTPRYLIKTRGQQVTLSCSPISGHRSVSWYQQTPGQGLQFLFEYFSETQRNKGNFPGRFSGRQFSNSRSEMNVSTLELGDSALYLCASSLNTAQETQYFGPGTRLLVL.

The rearrangement uses TRBV10-2 and TRBJ2-2, with D tentatively TRBD2 (6 bases). V lost 4 bases, J lost 3 bases, and 9 bases lay in between. CDR1 and CDR2 from the germline V gene are WSHSY and SAAADI. This CDR3 contains 14 residues. Here the CDR3 reads CASSGGEYTGELFF. The CDR3 nucleotides are TGCGCCAGCAGTGGGGGGGAGTACACCGGGGAGCTGTTTTTT.

J is TRBJ1-6 and V is TRBV27, with 8 bases lining up with TRBD1. Unmatched junction bases numbered 5, after V lost 2 bases and J lost 8 bases. The V gene's germline CDR1 is MNHEY and CDR2 SMNVEV (reference sequence). There are 15 residues in the CDR3. The CDR3 DNA follows: TGTGCCAGCAGTTTAACGGGACAGGCCTATTCACCCCTCCACTTT. It codes for CASSLTGQAYSPLHF.

The rearrangement links TRBV11-3 to TRBJ1-1; no clear D. The CDR3 length is 14 residues. V was pared by 2 bases and J by 7 bases, with 14 bases between. The germline V gene encodes CDR1 SGHNT and CDR2 YENEEA. CDR3 protein: CASSLMGLDGEAFF. The CDR3 DNA reads TGTGCCAGCAGCTTAATGGGCCTAGATGGTGAAGCTTTCTTT. The full variable domain, its missing parts supplied by reference TRBV11-3 and TRBJ1-1, is EAGVVQSPRYKIIEKKQPVAFWCNPISGHNTLYWYLQNLGQGPELLIRYENEEAVDDSQLPKDRFSAERLKGVDSTLKIQPAELGDSAVYLCASSLMGLDGEAFFGQGTRLTVV.

This clonotype was counted only a few times. This chain links TRBV20-1 with TRBJ1-1, with D possibly matching TRBD1 (5 bases). Between the trimmed V and J ends, which lost 2 bases and 7 bases, there was a span of 29 bases. Germline loops: CDR1 DFQATT, CDR2 SNEGSKA (reference sequence). The CDR3 has 18 amino acids. The CDR3 spells CSARPNRGASALQGEAFF. DNA for the CDR3: TGCAGTGCTAGACCGAATCGGGGCGCTTCAGCGCTTCAGGGTGAAGCTTTCTTT.

The sample holds many counts of this clonotype. The chain is built from TRBV7-2 and TRBJ2-7; D tentatively fits TRBD1 or TRBD2 (7 bases each). V was clipped by 4 bases and J by 3 bases, with 13 bases between them. The CDR3 spans 14 residues. In germline, CDR1 is SGHTA, CDR2 FQGNSA. The CDR3 here is CASSSQGGVYEQYF. The CDR3 coding sequence is TGTGCCAGCAGCTCCCAGGGGGGGGTCTACGAGCAGTACTTC.

A few counts support this clonotype. The genes are TRBV20-1 and TRBJ1-1, with 7 positions matching TRBD1. The germline gives CDR1 DFQATT, CDR2 SNEGSKA (reference sequence). Trimming cost V 6 bases and J 0 bases; bases outside gene matches: 7. CDR3 length: 14 residues. The CDR3 DNA reads TGCAGTGCCGGTGGACAGGCGCTGAACACTGAAGCTTTCTTT. It yields the protein CSAGGQALNTEAFF.

This clonotype showed up just a few times. The genes are TRBV24-1 and TRBJ2-1, with 9 bases lining up with TRBD1. J gave up 9 bases and V 4 bases, and 12 bases lay outside the gene matches. There are 16 residues in the CDR3. Per the germline V gene, CDR1 is KGHDR and CDR2 is SFDVKD. CDR3 sequence reads: CATSDPGTGWLSEQFF. The CDR3 DNA is TGTGCCACCAGTGACCCTGGGACAGGGTGGTTGAGTGAGCAGTTCTTC.

The chain combines TRBV25-1 with TRBJ2-2; 13 positions agree with TRBD2. Per germline, CDR1 MGHDK and CDR2 SYGVNS. The CDR3 has 16 amino acids. J was trimmed by 4 bases and V by 3 bases; bases with no gene match: 2. CDR3 DNA sequence: TGTGCCAGCAGTGAGACTAGCGGGAGGACCACCGGGGAGCTGTTTTTT. This translates into CASSETSGRTTGELFF.